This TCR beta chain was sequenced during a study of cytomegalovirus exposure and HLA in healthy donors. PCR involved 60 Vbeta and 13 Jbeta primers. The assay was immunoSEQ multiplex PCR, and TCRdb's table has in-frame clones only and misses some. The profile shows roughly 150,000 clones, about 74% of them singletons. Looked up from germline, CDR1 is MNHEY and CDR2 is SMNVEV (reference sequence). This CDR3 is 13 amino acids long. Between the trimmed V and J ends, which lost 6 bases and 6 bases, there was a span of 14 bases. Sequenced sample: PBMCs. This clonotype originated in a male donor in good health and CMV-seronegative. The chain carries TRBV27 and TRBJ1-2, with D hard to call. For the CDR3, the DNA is TGTGCCAGCAGCGCACACGCCTTTGATGGCTACACCTTC. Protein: CASSAHAFDGYTF.